One sample yielded the 8 T cell receptor beta chains listed below, sequenced in a study of Graves' ophthalmopathy and Graves' hyperthyroidism. TCR beta CDR3 regions were amplified from RNA transcripts. An opening RT-PCR round employed HTBI primers and preceded a second-round multiplex PCR. TCRdb reanalysed the multiplex PCR reads using MiXCR and keeps one entry per CDR3 protein. The sample includes 170,000 or so distinct CDR3 sequences, approximately 38% of them seen just once. Sequencing was done on a sample of peripheral blood. Receptors were obtained from a middle-aged woman with Graves' ophthalmopathy.

This clonotype was counted at least ten times. The chain couples TRBV12-3 or TRBV12-4 to TRBJ1-1; D possibly corresponds to TRBD1 (5 bases). The CDR3 totals 13 residues. Trimming stripped 2 bases from V and 3 bases from J, with 7 bases between. Written as DNA, the CDR3 is TGTGCCAGCAGTTTATGGGGGGACACTGAAGCTTTCTTT. Amino acids: CASSLWGDTEAFF.

This clonotype was seen ten or more times. The J gene is TRBJ2-2, the V gene TRBV9; D unresolved. Germline V gene data show CDR1 as SGDLS and CDR2 as YYNGEE. V was shortened by 0 bases and J by 0 bases, with 9 bases between the two germline ends. The CDR3 runs to 16 residues. CDR3 nucleotide sequence: TGTGCCAGCAGCGTAGATGGGGAAGCGAACACCGGGGAGCTGTTTTTT. The encoded protein is CASSVDGEANTGELFF.

This clonotype was picked up many times. Sequence at one end of the junction differs from germline and may be a read error. This chain uses TRBV6-1 with TRBJ1-5; D is undetermined. Germline values: CDR1 MNHNS, CDR2 SASEGT. The CDR3 totals 14 residues. CDR3 sequence (DNA): TGTGCCAGCAGGGAAGACCCTCACAATCAGCCCCAGCATTTT. Amino acid sequence: CASREDPHNQPQHF.

This clonotype was observed many times. The chain has TRBV29-1 and TRBJ2-7; TRBD1 aligns across 7 bases. The CDR3 covers 12 residues. Germline lookup yields CDR1 SQVTM and CDR2 ANQGSEA. Trimming cost V 4 bases and J 3 bases; bases outside gene matches: 3. CDR3 in amino acids: CSVGTGSYEQYF. Written as DNA, the CDR3 is TGCAGCGTTGGGACAGGAAGCTACGAGCAGTACTTC.

In its sample, this clonotype was seen many times. This chain uses TRBV28 with TRBJ2-7; the D is unclear. Per germline, CDR1 MDHEN and CDR2 SYDVKM. V dropped 5 bases and J dropped 4 bases, with 18 bases sitting between them. The CDR3 length is 15 residues. Written as DNA, the CDR3 is TGTGCCAGCAGTACCTCGGCCCCATCTACTTACGAGCAGTACTTC. Its protein is CASSTSAPSTYEQYF. Supplemented by reference TRBV28 and TRBJ2-7, the full variable domain reads DVKVTQSSRYLVKRTGEKVFLECVQDMDHENMFWYRQDPGLGLRLIYFSYDVKMKEKGDIPEGYSVSREKKERFSLILESASTNQTSMYLCASSTSAPSTYEQYFGPGTRLTVT.

CDR3 in amino acids: CASSPNRVETQYF. DNA of the CDR3: TGTGCCAGCAGTCCCAACCGGGTAGAGACCCAGTACTTC. The rearrangement joins TRBV13 to TRBJ2-5, with no clear D. The V gene's germline CDR1 is PRHDT and CDR2 FYEKMQ (reference sequence). Trimming took 6 bases from V and 4 from J, leaving 12 bases between them. The CDR3 sequence is 13 residues long.

V usage is TRBV7-8 and J usage is TRBJ2-7; either TRBD1 or TRBD2 may supply D (5 bases each). Germline CDR1 is SGHVS and CDR2 is FQNEAQ. V was clipped by 3 bases and J by 2 bases, with 14 bases between them. The CDR3 is 15 amino acids. CDR3 nucleotide sequence: TGTGCCAGCAGCTTTGCCAGGGAGAAAGCCTACGAGCAGTACTTC. Translating gives CASSFAREKAYEQYF.

This rearrangement joins TRBV2 to TRBJ2-5; 10 bases agree with TRBD1. The CDR3 loop spans 21 amino acids. V dropped 5 bases and J dropped 5; count of bases not matched to a gene: 26. The germline V gene has CDR1 SNHLY and CDR2 FYNNEI. The CDR3 nucleotides read TGTGCCAGCAGTACCCCTATGGACCCGACCGTCCGACAGGGGGCAAGGGAGACCCAGTACTTC. Amino acids: CASSTPMDPTVRQGARETQYF.